Sequencing of this T cell receptor (beta chain) was carried out in a study of T-cell reconstitution after alpha-beta-depleted transplantation in children. This clonotype showed up many times. A library of TCRbeta sequences, prepared with unique molecular identifiers, was generated. Each CDR3 protein is one row after TCRdb ran MiXCR on the PCR reads. Seen here are 200,000 to 250,000 distinct CDR3 sequences, 7.5% to 10% observed once, and the top ten hold roughly 5.1%. V lost 7 bases, J lost 0 bases, and 6 bases stayed unmatched. Germline values: CDR1 SEHNR, CDR2 FQNEAQ (reference sequence). This CDR3 contains 14 residues.

The rearrangement joins TRBV7-9 to TRBJ2-7, with 7 positions matching TRBD1. The receptor comes from a human donor who donated a stem cell graft to a child with SCID. The material was PBMCs from the stem cell graft donor, obtained from the stem cell graft. The CDR3 sequence is CASIKDRSSYEQYF. The CDR3, as DNA: TGTGCCAGCATCAAGGACAGGAGCTCCTACGAGCAGTACTTC.